The subject of this entry is one T cell receptor beta chain. These data originate in a study of T cells in tuberculosis. Generated by immunoSEQ multiplex PCR, the TCRdb table keeps only in-frame clones and is missing some. The sample includes 25,000 to 35,000 clones, less than 97% of them seen just once. This CDR3 spans 12 amino acids. Trimming removed 2 bases from V and 11 bases from J, with 12 bases in between. Germline V gives CDR1 MNHEY, CDR2 SVGAGI. The sequenced sample consisted of PBMCs. This receptor was obtained from a donor aged 5 to 30 with latent tuberculosis or without tuberculosis infection. The V call is TRBV6-5, the J call TRBJ1-1; D not resolved. CDR3 nucleotides: TGTGCCAGCAGTTACCCGCAGACGGAGGCTTTCTTT. Encoded protein: CASSYPQTEAFF.